This TCR beta chain was sequenced in a study of response to subunit inactivated influenza vaccine. Overall study results and limits: The authors proposed limited new T cell recruitment per seasonal influenza vaccination.

The CDR3 totals 19 residues. Unmatched junction bases numbered 22, after V lost 5 bases and J lost 6 bases. CDR1 is SGHAT and CDR2 is FQNNGV in the germline V gene. Each CDR3 protein gets one entry after TCRdb re-called the RT-PCR reads with MiXCR. There are around 520,000 distinct CDR3 sequences in the sample; 12% occur only once, and more than 8.5% lies in the top ten. Points on this clonotype: Its antigen is unknown.

This TCR came from a man between 45 and 60 years old who received an inactivated influenza vaccine. The J gene is TRBJ2-1, the V gene TRBV11-2, with 7 nucleotides matching TRBD2. Sequencing was performed on PBMCs from blood, taken on the day of vaccination. Written as DNA, the CDR3 is TGTGCCAGCAGCCTATACCCCCCCCTTTGGGCGGGAGTAGGCAATGAGCAGTTCTTC. Protein product: CASSLYPPLWAGVGNEQFF.